This TCR beta chain was captured in a study of blood T cell repertoires in COVID-19. The protocol was immunoSEQ multiplex PCR, while the TCRdb copy is restricted to in-frame clones and leaves out a portion. The table includes 120,000 to 150,000 clones, approximately 92% detected once. Looked up from germline, CDR1 is MNHEY and CDR2 is SVGAGI. V dropped 0 bases and J dropped 8 bases, with 13 bases sitting between them. The CDR3 length is 15 residues. Sample: peripheral blood. The gene calls are TRBV6-5 and TRBJ1-4; a weak D match, TRBD1 (6 bases). This clonotype originated in a woman aged 55-69 years with active COVID-19. This CDR3 is CASSYSRGGGEKLFF. The CDR3 DNA is TGTGCCAGCAGTTACTCGAGGGGAGGGGGAGAAAAACTGTTTTTT.